One sample yielded the 15 T cell receptor beta chains listed below, sequenced in a study of T-cell reconstitution after alpha-beta-depleted transplantation in children. This sample's TCRbeta library carried unique molecular identifier barcodes. A single record per CDR3 protein comes from TCRdb applying MiXCR to the PCR reads. The sample gives around 490,000 distinct CDR3 sequences, roughly an eighth of which show up once; 12% to 15% is in the top ten. Sequencing was performed on PBMCs, mostly from graft donor cells, taken 180 days after TCRalphabeta/CD19-depleted stem cell transplant. Source of these receptors: a female patient aged 2 to 10 who had a stem cell transplant for aplastic anemia, so the T cells may come from the graft donor.

This rearrangement joins TRBV6-5 to TRBJ1-2; TRBD1 aligns across 7 bases. Germline-derived CDR1 and CDR2 are MNHEY and SVGAGI. Losses at the gene ends were 2 bases for V and 6 bases for J; bases not matched to a gene: 6. The CDR3 consists of 14 residues. The CDR3 DNA reads TGTGCCAGCAGTTACCACAGGGGAAAGGATGGCTACACCTTC. Encoded protein: CASSYHRGKDGYTF.

This clonotype has only a few counts. The V gene is TRBV20-1, the J gene TRBJ1-6, with D uncertain. Trimming shortened V by 3 bases and J by 8 bases, and 14 bases separated the two germline ends. CDR3 length equals 14 residues. Germline loops: CDR1 DFQATT, CDR2 SNEGSKA (reference sequence). CDR3 protein: CSASNGVTYSPLHF. The CDR3, as DNA: TGCAGTGCTAGTAACGGTGTAACCTATTCACCCCTCCACTTT.

CDR3 region: CASSLASAGAFYNEQFF. As DNA, the CDR3 is TGTGCCAGCAGCTTAGCTTCCGCGGGAGCCTTCTACAATGAGCAGTTCTTC. The rearrangement joins TRBV7-9 to TRBJ2-1, with TRBD2 matching 7 bases. V was clipped by 0 bases and J by 3 bases; unmatched bases: 8. Germline CDR1 reads SEHNR; CDR2 reads FQNEAQ (reference sequence). The CDR3 runs to 17 residues.

Notes on this clonotype: Mismatch with germline at one junction end may stem from a read error. V usage is TRBV28 and J usage is TRBJ2-1; no clear D gene. The V gene's germline CDR1 is MDHEN and CDR2 SYDVKM. The CDR3 is 14 residues long. The DNA for the CDR3 is TGTACCAGCAGTTTTGGGCGTTCCTACAATGAGCAGTTCTTC. It encodes CTSSFGRSYNEQFF. The full variable domain, completed using reference TRBV28 and TRBJ2-1, is DVKVTQSSRYLVKRTGEKVFLECVQDMDHENMFWYRQDPGLGLRLIYFSYDVKMKEKGDIPEGYSVSREKKERFSLILESASTNQTSMYLCTSSFGRSYNEQFFGPGTRLTVL.

This clonotype is a singleton in its sample. The rearrangement joins TRBV7-9 to TRBJ2-7; 12 bases line up with TRBD2. The CDR3 runs 16 residues. Germline CDR1 and CDR2: SEHNR and FQNEAQ (reference sequence). The V and J ends lost 6 bases and 4 bases, in that order; junction bases with no gene match: 10. The CDR3 sequence is CASRPWTSGMGYEQYF. The CDR3 DNA is TGTGCCAGCAGGCCCTGGACTAGCGGGATGGGGTACGAGCAGTACTTC.

V is TRBV20-1 and J is TRBJ2-7; TRBD2 agrees at 7 bases. Germline V lookup: CDR1 DFQATT, CDR2 SNEGSKA (reference sequence). The CDR3 has 15 residues. With V trimmed by 0 bases and J by 5 bases, 10 bases remained unmatched. The CDR3: CSARDDRAGPDEQYV. For the CDR3, the DNA is TGCAGTGCTAGAGACGATCGAGCGGGACCAGACGAGCAGTACGTC.

The chain joins TRBV27 to TRBJ2-7; 7 bases map to TRBD1. CDR1 and CDR2 from the germline V gene are MNHEY and SMNVEV (reference sequence). V was clipped by 0 bases and J by 2 bases; unmatched bases: 10. The length of the CDR3 is 17 residues. CDR3 in amino acids: CASSLSHRQGRPYEQYF. The CDR3, as DNA: TGTGCCAGCAGTTTATCCCATCGACAGGGACGCCCCTACGAGCAGTACTTC.

The J gene is TRBJ2-3, the V gene TRBV6-5, with a tentative D call TRBD2 (5 bases). The CDR3 is made up of 15 amino acids. Germline CDR1 is MNHEY and CDR2 is SVGAGI. V was cut by 2 bases and J by 0 bases, with 9 bases left in between. CDR3 sequence: CASSYRGLSTDTQYF. The CDR3 DNA follows: TGTGCCAGCAGTTACCGCGGGCTTAGCACAGATACGCAGTATTTT.

This sequence joins TRBV18 and TRBJ1-5; D gene ambiguous. CDR3 length: 14 residues. Germline V CDR1 and CDR2: KGHSH, LQKENI. Between the trimmed V and J ends, which lost 0 bases and 7 bases, there was a span of 10 bases. CDR3 in DNA: TGTGCCAGCTCACCACCATGGGGAAACCAGCCCCAGCATTTT. This codes for CASSPPWGNQPQHF.

The genes are TRBV5-4 and TRBJ2-1; possibly TRBD2 for D (6 bases). CDR3 size: 15 residues. In germline, CDR1 is SGHNT, CDR2 YYREEE (reference sequence). V lost 3 bases to trimming and J lost 4 bases, with 14 bases between them. The CDR3 loop reads CASSYSGFYYNEQFF. CDR3 coding DNA: TGTGCCAGCAGCTATAGCGGATTCTATTACAATGAGCAGTTCTTC.

This clonotype has a handful of counts. The CDR3 loop is CASSQVPAGGYNEQFF. The DNA for the CDR3 is TGTGCCAGCAGCCAAGTTCCCGCAGGGGGCTACAATGAGCAGTTCTTC. This rearrangement joins TRBV4-2 to TRBJ2-1, with TRBD1 identical over 7 bases. Germline CDR1 LGHNA, CDR2 YNFKEQ. The CDR3 covers 16 residues. J lost 3 bases, V lost 1 base, and 6 bases had no gene match.

Only a few counts were recorded for this clonotype. This chain joins TRBV5-5 and TRBJ2-5; tentatively, D is TRBD1 (6 bases). V lost 5 bases and J 1 base, leaving 15 bases between the germline ends. Looked up from germline, CDR1 is SGHKS and CDR2 is YYEKEE (reference sequence). CDR3 length: 15 residues. This CDR3 reads CASRPSPGAQETQYF. The CDR3 bases are TGTGCCAGCAGACCGAGTCCAGGGGCCCAAGAGACCCAGTACTTC.

The chain uses TRBV4-3 and TRBJ2-7; the D is unclear. CDR1 is LGHNA and CDR2 is YSLEER in the germline V gene. The V end lost 1 base, the J end lost 4 bases, and 8 bases lay between the germline ends. The CDR3 spans 13 residues. CDR3 sequence (DNA): TGCGCCAGCAGCCAAGTTCGCGGTTACGAGCAGTACGTC. It is translated as CASSQVRGYEQYV.

This clonotype was counted at least ten times. The chain recombines TRBV12-3 or TRBV12-4 with TRBJ2-1; no clear D. V was cut by 3 bases and J by 11 bases, with 23 bases left in between. CDR3 size: 16 residues. CDR3 sequence (DNA): TGTGCCAGCAGTTTCCAACCGCTCCCATTAGACCGCAAGCAGTTCTTC. Protein sequence: CASSFQPLPLDRKQFF.

As regards this clonotype: This CDR3 is missing its conserved last phenylalanine or tryptophan, likely due to a read error. The chain recombines TRBV6-1 with TRBJ2-3; D is ambiguous. V shed 7 bases and J shed 2 bases, with 10 bases lying between them. CDR1 and CDR2 (germline): MNHNS, SASEGT. CDR3 length equals 13 residues. The CDR3 DNA sequence: TGTGCCAGCAAAGCGTTAGTCACAGATACGCAGTATTCT. Protein product: CASKALVTDTQYS.